Listed below are T cell receptor beta chains from one sample, sequenced in a study of blood T cell repertoires in COVID-19. Data came from immunoSEQ multiplex PCR; TCRdb stores just in-frame clones and leaves some out. This table holds approximately 290,000 clones, around 85% found once. Sample: peripheral blood. All receptors derive from a human donor with COVID-19, enrolled during active disease. The donor label of this sample is uncertain. CDR3s include the opening cysteine and the closing phenylalanine or tryptophan. The D gene is left open where the match is weak. The listing skips clone size in some rows; elsewhere it reads once, few, many or a size class.

V,D,J,size,length,DNA,CDR3
TRBV6-2/TRBV6-3,.,TRBJ1-2,.,14,TGTGCCAGCAGTTACGTACTTCAGGGGAGCGGCTACACCTTC,CASSYVLQGSGYTF
TRBV6-2/TRBV6-3,.,TRBJ2-3,.,16,TGTGCCAGCAGCCCGGGGACACAAAGGACCACAGATACGCAGTATTTT,CASSPGTQRTTDTQYF
TRBV9,.,TRBJ2-1,few,15,TGTGCCAGCAGCGTAGGATTAGAAGTAACCGATGAGCAGTTCTTC,CASSVGLEVTDEQFF
TRBV28,.,TRBJ1-5,.,14,TGTGCCAGCAGTTTGTTGGGGGCCTATCAGCCCCAGCATTTT,CASSLLGAYQPQHF
TRBV7-6,.,TRBJ2-2,.,16,TGTGCCAGCAGCCATCCACCCCTGCGAGAGTCCGGGGAGCTGTTTTTT,CASSHPPLRESGELFF
TRBV30,.,TRBJ2-7,few,13,TGTGCCTGGAGACCCGGCGGTATCTACGAGCAGTACTTC,CAWRPGGIYEQYF
TRBV6-5,.,TRBJ2-5,.,13,TGTGCCAGCCGAAGGGGAGGCCAAGAGACCCAGTACTTC,CASRRGGQETQYF
TRBV9,TRBD1,TRBJ1-4,once,14,TGTGCCAGCAGCGTCTCAGGGGGCGATGAAAAACTGTTTTTT,CASSVSGGDEKLFF
TRBV6-2/TRBV6-3,TRBD1,TRBJ1-6,.,13,TGTGCCAGCAGTTACATGGGACAGTCACCCCTCCACTTT,CASSYMGQSPLHF
TRBV28,.,TRBJ1-4,.,15,TGTGCCAGCAGTTATACAGGTCTGACTAATGAAAAACTGTTTTTT,CASSYTGLTNEKLFF
TRBV7-3,TRBD2,TRBJ2-2,.,16,TGTGCCAGCAGCTCGGGACTAGCGGGTTACACCGGGGAGCTGTTTTTT,CASSSGLAGYTGELFF
TRBV7-6,TRBD2,TRBJ2-1,few,15,TGTGCCAGCAGCCCAGAAGCGGGAGCGGTCAATGAGCAGTTCTTC,CASSPEAGAVNEQFF
TRBV7-2,.,TRBJ1-5,.,16,TGTGCCAGCAGCTTAGTGGGGGCAGGGAGCTATCAGCCCCAGCATTTT,CASSLVGAGSYQPQHF
TRBV5-4,TRBD2,TRBJ2-1,few,16,TGTGCCAGCAGCTTGGTGAGACTAGCGGACTACAATGAGCAGTTCTTC,CASSLVRLADYNEQFF
TRBV6-6,TRBD1,TRBJ2-7,.,15,TGTGCCAGCACCCAAGGGACAGGGGGCATCTACGAGCAGTACTTC,CASTQGTGGIYEQYF
TRBV10-2,.,TRBJ1-3,.,15,TGCGCCAGCAGTGACCGACACCTCTCTGGAAACACCATATATTTT,CASSDRHLSGNTIYF
TRBV6-6,TRBD2,TRBJ2-1,.,16,TGTGCCAGCAGTCGAGTTGGGACTAGCGGGAGCAATGAGCAGTTCTTC,CASSRVGTSGSNEQFF
TRBV28,.,TRBJ2-3,.,16,TGTGCCAGCAGTTCAGATCGACAGTTTAGCACAGATACGCAGTATTTT,CASSSDRQFSTDTQYF
TRBV7-2,.,TRBJ1-4,.,16,TGTGCCAGCAGCCCCAGGGACACAACGACGGGAGAAAAACTGTTTTTT,CASSPRDTTTGEKLFF
TRBV18,TRBD1,TRBJ1-5,.,15,TGTGCCAGCTCACCGACGACAGGGAGCAATCAGCCCCAGCATTTT,CASSPTTGSNQPQHF
TRBV28,.,TRBJ1-2,.,16,TGTGCCAGCAGTTTAACGCCGGGGGGAGCTCCGTCGGGCTACACCTTC,CASSLTPGGAPSGYTF
TRBV7-2,TRBD1,TRBJ1-4,.,14,TGTGCCAGCAGCCCTCAGGGGGGCAATGAAAAACTGTTTTTT,CASSPQGGNEKLFF
TRBV5-5,.,TRBJ2-2,.,16,TGTGCCAGCAGCTTGGTAGTGAGTCGGAGCACCGGGGAGCTGTTTTTT,CASSLVVSRSTGELFF
TRBV3-1/TRBV3-2,.,TRBJ2-5,few,14,TGTGCCAGCAGCCAGCAGGGGGGCGCGAAGACCCAGTACTTC,CASSQQGGAKTQYF
TRBV28,TRBD2,TRBJ2-1,.,15,TGTGCCAGCAGCCGAGCGGGAGGGTCCTACAATGAGCAGTTCTTC,CASSRAGGSYNEQFF
TRBV7-3,TRBD1,TRBJ2-3,.,14,TGTGCCAGCAGCCTAGGACAGGGCACAGATACGCAGTATTTT,CASSLGQGTDTQYF
TRBV7-9,.,TRBJ1-4,.,13,TGTGCCAGCTCCTATCGTAGTAATGAAAAACTGTTTTTT,CASSYRSNEKLFF
TRBV6-5,TRBD1,TRBJ1-2,few,14,TGTGCCAGCAGACGGACAGGGGTCAGCTATGGCTACACCTTC,CASRRTGVSYGYTF
TRBV7-3,.,TRBJ2-1,.,14,TGTGCCAGCAGCGAAGCGGTCTCCTACAATGAGCAGTTCTTC,CASSEAVSYNEQFF
TRBV10-3,.,TRBJ1-2,.,13,TGTGCCATCAGTGACAGCGGTAACTATGGCTACACCTTC,CAISDSGNYGYTF
TRBV6-5,.,TRBJ2-7,once,14,TGTGCCAGCAGTTACTCGTGGCCCAACTACGAGCAGTACTTC,CASSYSWPNYEQYF
TRBV28,TRBD1,TRBJ2-1,.,14,TGTGCCAGCAGTTCCCAGGACAGGGTCAATGAGCAGTTCTTC,CASSSQDRVNEQFF
TRBV24-1,TRBD2,TRBJ2-7,.,15,TGTGCCACCAGTGCCCCACTAGCGGGAACTTACGAGCAGTACTTC,CATSAPLAGTYEQYF
TRBV28,.,TRBJ1-5,.,15,TGTGCCAGCAGTTGGGGCGGGGGGAATTTTCAGCCCCAGCATTTT,CASSWGGGNFQPQHF
TRBV19,.,TRBJ1-2,.,14,TGTGCCAGTAGTATAGTCAACCTCGAGAGCGGCTACACCTTC,CASSIVNLESGYTF
TRBV27,TRBD1,TRBJ2-1,.,16,TGTGCCAGCAGCCAATTGACAGGGAAAAGCGGTAATGAGCAGTTCTTC,CASSQLTGKSGNEQFF
TRBV7-2,TRBD2,TRBJ2-7,.,16,TGTGCCAGCAGTCTGAAACTAGCGGGAGGTCCCTACGAGCAGTACTTC,CASSLKLAGGPYEQYF
TRBV4-1,TRBD1,TRBJ2-7,.,15,TGCGCCAGCAGCCAAGATCGGGACAGTCCCTACGAGCAGTACTTC,CASSQDRDSPYEQYF
TRBV29-1,.,TRBJ2-5,.,11,TGCAGCGTTGACGGCCGGGGGACCCAGTACTTC,CSVDGRGTQYF
TRBV29-1,.,TRBJ1-2,.,14,TGCAGCGTTGAAGCTCCGCGCGATAACTATGGCTACACCTTC,CSVEAPRDNYGYTF
TRBV15,.,TRBJ1-1,.,14,TGTGCCACCAGCTTTCAGGGCGCGAACACTGAAGCTTTCTTT,CATSFQGANTEAFF
TRBV28,.,TRBJ1-2,.,12,TGTGCCAGCAGTCCTAAGGGGGATGGCTACACCTTC,CASSPKGDGYTF
TRBV27,TRBD2,TRBJ2-1,.,17,TGTGCCAGCAGTTTATCCTATAGCGGGATATCCTACAATGAGCAGTTCTTC,CASSLSYSGISYNEQFF
TRBV28,.,TRBJ1-5,.,15,TGTGCCAGCAGTTTTAAACTGGGGGGTAGCGAGCCCCAGCATTTT,CASSFKLGGSEPQHF
TRBV11-2,.,TRBJ1-4,.,13,TGTGCCAGCAGCCAGGGGTCCGAAGAAAAACTGTTTTTT,CASSQGSEEKLFF
TRBV6-1,TRBD1,TRBJ2-7,once,14,TGTGCCAGCAGTCCTTGGGACAGGGGCTTCGAGCAGTACTTC,CASSPWDRGFEQYF
TRBV30,.,TRBJ1-4,.,17,TGTGCCTGGAGTCCAATCTACTACGAGTCAACTAATGAAAAACTGTTTTTT,CAWSPIYYESTNEKLFF
TRBV28,.,TRBJ1-3,.,14,TGTGCCAGCACACGGGGGGGTACTGGAAACACCATATATTTT,CASTRGGTGNTIYF
TRBV7-2,TRBD2,TRBJ2-3,.,17,TGTGCCAGCAGCTTTGGGACTAGCGGGAGGGTAGCAGATACGCAGTATTTT,CASSFGTSGRVADTQYF
TRBV5-1,.,TRBJ1-1,.,15,TGCGCCAGCAGCTTAAACGGGAGACTGGGGACTGAAGCTTTCTTT,CASSLNGRLGTEAFF
TRBV11-3,TRBD2,TRBJ2-1,.,18,TGTGCCAGCAGCTTATCAGCTAGCGGGAGGGCTTCCTACAATGAGCAGTTCTTC,CASSLSASGRASYNEQFF
TRBV28,TRBD2,TRBJ2-3,.,17,TGTGCCAGCAGAGTACCGGGACTAGCGGGATTCACAGATACGCAGTATTTT,CASRVPGLAGFTDTQYF
TRBV28,.,TRBJ2-1,.,16,TGTGCCAGCACCGTTGGCGGATCGGGCTCCTACAATGAGCAGTTCTTC,CASTVGGSGSYNEQFF
TRBV7-9,TRBD2,TRBJ2-7,.,16,TGTGCCAGCAGCCTGTCGGGAGGGTCGATGGAATACGAGCAGTACTTC,CASSLSGGSMEYEQYF
TRBV7-9,.,TRBJ2-3,.,14,TGTGCCAGCACCTTAGCGGCTGCAACAGATACGCAGTATTTT,CASTLAAATDTQYF